This T cell receptor (beta chain) originates from a study of T cells in tuberculosis. A remark on this clone: What it binds is unknown.

Germline V CDR1 and CDR2: LNHDA, SQIVND (reference sequence). The CDR3 is 15 amino acids. Trimming removed 9 bases from V and 4 bases from J; junction bases left unmatched: 12. On average roughly 90,000 T cells per donor were immunosequenced. Study findings and constraints: A GMM-specific repertoire classifier reached approximately 90% accuracy, AUROC 0.90.

Using immunoSEQ multiplex PCR, the repertoire was profiled, and TCRdb retains in-frame clones only, with some absent. The sample records tens of thousands of clones, almost 97% being singletons. Sequenced material: PBMCs. V is TRBV19 and J is TRBJ2-7; 10 bases agree with TRBD1. The receptor's source is a donor between 10 and 35 years old with latent tuberculosis or without tuberculosis infection. For the CDR3, the DNA is TGTGCCAGGCAGCCGGGACAGGGGATTGTATACGAGCAGTACTTC. This encodes CARQPGQGIVYEQYF.